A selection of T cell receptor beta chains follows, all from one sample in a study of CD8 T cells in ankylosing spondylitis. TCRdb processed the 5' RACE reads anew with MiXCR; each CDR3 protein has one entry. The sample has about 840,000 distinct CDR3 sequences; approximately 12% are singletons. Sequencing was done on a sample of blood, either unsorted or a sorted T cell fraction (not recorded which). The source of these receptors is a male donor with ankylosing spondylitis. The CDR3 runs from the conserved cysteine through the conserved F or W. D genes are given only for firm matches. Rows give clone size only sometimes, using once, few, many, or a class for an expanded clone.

CDR3: CSARTLGYGYEQYF; DNA: TGCAGTGCTAGAACCCTGGGGTATGGCTACGAGCAGTACTTC; size: .; V: TRBV20-1; D: .; J: TRBJ2-7
CDR3: CSARAPDRVTEAFF; DNA: TGCAGTGCTAGAGCCCCGGACAGGGTCACTGAAGCTTTCTTT; size: few; V: TRBV20-1; D: TRBD1; J: TRBJ1-1
CDR3: CASSEVSQETQYF; DNA: TGTGCCAGCAGTGAGGTCAGCCAAGAGACCCAGTACTTC; size: .; V: TRBV6-1; D: .; J: TRBJ2-5
CDR3: CASSQDFASRGPDTQYF; DNA: TGTGCCAGCAGCCAAGATTTTGCTAGCCGAGGACCAGATACGCAGTATTTT; size: few; V: TRBV4-2; D: .; J: TRBJ2-3
CDR3: CSATGTRGPQETQYF; DNA: TGCAGTGCTACCGGGACTAGAGGCCCCCAAGAGACCCAGTACTTC; size: few; V: TRBV20-1; D: TRBD2; J: TRBJ2-5
CDR3: CATSDRDRGLHF; DNA: TGTGCCACCAGTGATCGGGACAGGGGATTGCATTTT; size: many; V: TRBV24-1; D: TRBD1; J: TRBJ2-3
CDR3: CASSGREPYEQYF; DNA: TGTGCCAGCAGTGGAAGGGAGCCCTACGAGCAGTACTTC; size: few; V: TRBV25-1; D: .; J: TRBJ2-7
CDR3: CASSHRTGGIQPQHF; DNA: TGTGCCAGCAGTCACCGGACAGGGGGCATTCAGCCCCAGCATTTT; size: few; V: TRBV6-2/TRBV6-3; D: TRBD1; J: TRBJ1-5
CDR3: CASSQDTRALNTEAFF; DNA: TGTGCCAGCAGCCAAGATACCAGGGCCCTGAACACTGAAGCTTTCTTT; size: few; V: TRBV4-2; D: .; J: TRBJ1-1
CDR3: CATSSGTDTNYGYTF; DNA: TGTGCCACCAGTTCCGGGACGGATACTAACTATGGCTACACCTTC; size: few; V: TRBV24-1; D: .; J: TRBJ1-2
CDR3: CASSLGLAGRLVF; DNA: TGTGCCAGCAGCTTAGGACTAGCGGGGAGGTTAGTCTTC; size: .; V: TRBV7-6; D: TRBD2; J: TRBJ2-1
CDR3: CSVVDRLYGYTF; DNA: TGCAGCGTTGTGGACAGACTATATGGCTACACCTTC; size: many; V: TRBV29-1; D: .; J: TRBJ1-2
CDR3: CASSDDSYADTQYF; DNA: TGCGCCAGCAGTGATGATAGCTACGCAGATACGCAGTATTTT; size: many; V: TRBV10-1; D: .; J: TRBJ2-3
CDR3: CASSLGVLSYNEQFF; DNA: TGCGCCAGCAGCTTGGGAGTTCTCTCCTACAATGAGCAGTTCTTC; size: .; V: TRBV5-1; D: .; J: TRBJ2-1
CDR3: CSATGTGRAQPQHF; DNA: TGCAGTGCAACCGGGACAGGGCGTGCTCAGCCCCAGCATTTT; size: .; V: TRBV20-1; D: TRBD1; J: TRBJ1-5
CDR3: CASSSGVVSYNEQFF; DNA: TGTGCCAGCAGTTCAGGGGTTGTGTCCTACAATGAGCAGTTCTTC; size: once; V: TRBV27; D: .; J: TRBJ2-1
CDR3: CASSLASSGTDNEQFF; DNA: TGCGCCAGCAGCTTGGCGTCTAGCGGGACCGACAATGAGCAGTTCTTC; size: .; V: TRBV5-1; D: TRBD2; J: TRBJ2-1
CDR3: CASVTPGQGSNEQFF; DNA: TGTGCCAGCGTCACCCCGGGACAGGGGAGTAATGAGCAGTTCTTC; size: few; V: TRBV6-2/TRBV6-3; D: TRBD1; J: TRBJ2-1
CDR3: CAAWGDLDYEQYF; DNA: TGCGCCGCATGGGGAGACCTTGACTACGAGCAGTACTTC; size: many; V: TRBV28; D: .; J: TRBJ2-7
CDR3: CASSLGQGTGSPLHF; DNA: TGTGCCAGCAGCCTGGGACAGGGGACAGGATCGCCCCTCCACTTT; size: .; V: TRBV3-1; D: TRBD1; J: TRBJ1-6
CDR3: CASKSGQAYPYEQYF; DNA: TGCGCCAGCAAATCTGGACAGGCCTACCCCTACGAGCAGTACTTC; size: .; V: TRBV5-1; D: TRBD1; J: TRBJ2-7
CDR3: CSARRDRGGEQYF; DNA: TGCAGTGCCCGGCGGGACAGGGGGGGGGAGCAGTACTTC; size: few; V: TRBV20-1; D: TRBD1; J: TRBJ2-7
CDR3: CASSYLGRGFWTGEQFF; DNA: TGTGCCAGCAGTTACCTGGGGAGGGGTTTCTGGACCGGTGAGCAGTTCTTC; size: .; V: TRBV6-2/TRBV6-3; D: TRBD2; J: TRBJ2-1
CDR3: CASSYGSSANYGYTF; DNA: TGTGCCAGCAGTTACGGGAGTTCAGCTAACTATGGCTACACCTTC; size: few; V: TRBV6-5; D: .; J: TRBJ1-2
CDR3: CSALGFNIYEQYF; DNA: TGCAGTGCGCTCGGATTTAACATCTACGAGCAGTACTTC; size: few; V: TRBV20-1; D: .; J: TRBJ2-7
CDR3: CASRRGPAYGYTF; DNA: TGTGCCAGCAGGAGGGGTCCAGCTTATGGCTACACCTTC; size: .; V: TRBV9; D: .; J: TRBJ1-2
CDR3: CASNSGTQFYEQYF; DNA: TGCGCCAGCAATAGCGGGACGCAATTCTACGAGCAGTACTTC; size: .; V: TRBV5-1; D: TRBD2; J: TRBJ2-7
CDR3: CASSRGQGNGYGYTF; DNA: TGTGCCAGCAGCCGGGGACAGGGAAATGGCTATGGCTACACCTTC; size: many; V: TRBV7-2; D: TRBD1; J: TRBJ1-2
CDR3: CASNRDRENIQYF; DNA: TGTGCCAGCAACCGGGACAGGGAAAACATTCAGTACTTC; size: many; V: TRBV7-2; D: TRBD1; J: TRBJ2-4
CDR3: CSVGPNTGELFF; DNA: TGCAGCGTTGGACCTAACACCGGGGAGCTGTTTTTT; size: many; V: TRBV29-1; D: .; J: TRBJ2-2
CDR3: CAWSFGQGTGELFF; DNA: TGTGCCTGGAGTTTCGGACAGGGAACCGGGGAGCTGTTTTTT; size: .; V: TRBV30; D: TRBD1; J: TRBJ2-2
CDR3: CATSMGGEGYGYTF; DNA: TGTGCCACCAGCATGGGCGGGGAGGGCTATGGCTACACCTTC; size: many; V: TRBV15; D: .; J: TRBJ1-2
CDR3: CCARDPGRYQETQYF; DNA: TGCTGTGCTAGAGATCCCGGCAGGTACCAAGAGACCCAGTACTTC; size: .; V: TRBV20-1; D: .; J: TRBJ2-5
CDR3: CATREGLDGYTF; DNA: TGTGCCACCAGAGAGGGCTTGGATGGCTACACCTTC; size: .; V: TRBV15; D: .; J: TRBJ1-2
CDR3: CASSPRTSGATQETQYF; DNA: TGTGCCAGCAGCCCGCGAACTAGCGGGGCTACCCAAGAGACCCAGTACTTC; size: .; V: TRBV4-2; D: TRBD2; J: TRBJ2-5
CDR3: CASSLERSDRETGELFF; DNA: TGCGCCAGCAGCTTGGAACGGTCCGACAGGGAGACCGGGGAGCTGTTTTTT; size: few; V: TRBV5-1; D: TRBD1; J: TRBJ2-2
CDR3: CASSKGQGDNEQFF; DNA: TGTGCCAGCAGTAAGGGACAGGGAGACAATGAGCAGTTCTTC; size: few; V: TRBV6-2/TRBV6-3; D: TRBD1; J: TRBJ2-1
CDR3: CASNDGSNYGYTF; DNA: TGCGCCAGCAATGACGGATCGAACTATGGCTACACCTTC; size: .; V: TRBV5-1; D: .; J: TRBJ1-2
CDR3: CSARDSGRGLGQPQHF; DNA: TGCAGTGCTAGAGATTCCGGGCGTGGATTGGGGCAGCCCCAGCATTTT; size: .; V: TRBV20-1; D: .; J: TRBJ1-5
CDR3: CASSQETTDTQYF; DNA: TGCGCCAGCAGCCAAGAAACGACAGATACGCAGTATTTT; size: few; V: TRBV4-3; D: .; J: TRBJ2-3